This T cell receptor beta chain was found in a study of CD8+ T cells in alopecia areata. Germline V gene lookup returns CDR1 SGHRS and CDR2 YFSETQ. J gave up 0 bases and V 3 bases, and 10 bases lay outside the gene matches. CDR3 length: 17 residues. As for treatment: oral pan-JAK inhibitor, 5-10 mg twice daily. This clone is a singleton in its sample. Following RNA extraction, reverse transcription yielded cDNA that acted as the sequencing template. Profiled with immunoSEQ multiplex PCR; TCRdb holds only in-frame clones, not every one. Of about 140,000 clones in the sample, roughly four fifths are singletons; the top ten hold roughly 25%.

The chain recombines TRBV5-1 with TRBJ2-5; 8 bases are shared with TRBD1. The receptor comes from a human donor with alopecia areata. Sequencing was performed on CD8+ T cells sorted from blood, taken at week 4, from a patient treated with tofacitinib. The CDR3 loop reads CASSSPGTGENQETQYF. The CDR3 region has the DNA TGCGCCAGCAGCTCCCCCGGGACAGGAGAGAACCAAGAGACCCAGTACTTC.